The clone carrying this TCR beta chain was observed once. Its antigen is unidentified. This entry belongs to a study of T cell responses to AZD1222 COVID-19 vaccine. Whole-study findings and limits: After two AZD1222 doses, spike-specific TCR breadth and depth rose versus day 0. Of the AZD1222 recipients, only 5 or 6 were seropositive at baseline.

The CDR3 has 14 amino acids. V shed 5 bases and J shed 8 bases, with 18 bases lying between them. Looked up from germline, CDR1 is MNHEY and CDR2 is SVGAGI. The repertoire was sequenced with immunoSEQ multiplex PCR; TCRdb's copy has only in-frame clones and lacks some. The sample consists of roughly 91,000 clones, 89% of them appearing once. The sequences come from peripheral blood, collected on day 0 of AZD1222 vaccination. This TCR was sampled from an adult in good health. The chain couples TRBV6-5 to TRBJ1-2; D ambiguous. The CDR3 spells CASSPRRAANGYTF. CDR3 sequence (DNA): TGTGCCAGCAGTCCCCGGCGGGCTGCCAACGGCTACACCTTC.